This TCR beta chain stems from a study of blood T cell repertoires in COVID-19. Study at large: Samples representing acute and convalescent COVID-19 were sourced from the United States, Italy and Spain. The analysed material was cDNA or gDNA that came from T cells, B-cell-depleted T cells, or PBMCs.

In the original analysis: Nucleated cell number was recorded as an estimate derived from reference gene primer amplification. TCRdb keeps only in-frame clones here, not all; method: immunoSEQ multiplex PCR. The V and J calls and clone size come from that table; D and trimming were worked out from the DNA. The profile shows some 120,000 clones, roughly 86% of them singletons. This CDR3 region has 13 residues. Germline CDR1 is SGHNT and CDR2 is YENEEA. V was trimmed by 5 bases and J by 0 bases, leaving 5 bases between them. Material: peripheral blood. The source is a woman aged 45-59 years who had recovered from COVID-19. V gene TRBV11-3 combines with J gene TRBJ1-5; the D is unclear. CDR3 amino acids: CASSQDSNQPQHF. The CDR3 coding sequence is TGTGCCAGCAGCCAGGATAGCAATCAGCCCCAGCATTTT. Looking up the rest from reference TRBV11-3 and TRBJ1-5 gives the full variable domain: EAGVVQSPRYKIIEKKQPVAFWCNPISGHNTLYWYLQNLGQGPELLIRYENEEAVDDSQLPKDRFSAERLKGVDSTLKIQPAELGDSAVYLCASSQDSNQPQHFGDGTRLSIL.